Given below is one T cell receptor (beta chain) in context. The sample belongs to a study of PD-L1 blockade in urothelial cancer. V lost 1 base and J lost 7; bases outside the gene matches: 19. This CDR3 region has 18 residues. CDR1 MNHNS and CDR2 SASEGT come from the germline V gene. The repertoire was sequenced with immunoSEQ multiplex PCR; TCRdb's copy has only in-frame clones and lacks some. The data contain about 17,000 clones, 87% of them singletons. V is TRBV6-1 and J is TRBJ2-7; 7 bases fit TRBD2. The clonotype comes from a man aged 50 or older with urothelial cancer. Sample: PBMCs, taken around atezolizumab (anti-PD-L1) treatment. The chain's CDR3 is CASSEVLVGGVEVREQYF. The CDR3 region has the DNA TGTGCCAGCAGTGAAGTGCTAGTTGGGGGGGTAGAGGTGAGGGAGCAGTACTTC.